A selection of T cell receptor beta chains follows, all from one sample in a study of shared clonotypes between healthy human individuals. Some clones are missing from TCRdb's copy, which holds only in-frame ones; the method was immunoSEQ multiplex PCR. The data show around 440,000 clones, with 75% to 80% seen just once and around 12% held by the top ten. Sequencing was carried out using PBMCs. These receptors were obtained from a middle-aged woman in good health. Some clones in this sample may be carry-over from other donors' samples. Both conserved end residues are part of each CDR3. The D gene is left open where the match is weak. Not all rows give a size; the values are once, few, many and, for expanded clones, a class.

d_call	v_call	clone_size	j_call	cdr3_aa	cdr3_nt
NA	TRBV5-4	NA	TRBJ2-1	CASSLGDRNEQFF	TGTGCCAGCAGCCTCGGGGATCGGAATGAGCAGTTCTTC
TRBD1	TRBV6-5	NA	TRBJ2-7	CASSYSGTGLREQYF	TGTGCCAGCAGTTACTCCGGGACAGGACTTAGGGAGCAGTACTTC
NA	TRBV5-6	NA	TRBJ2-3	CASSLGLSWQRADTQYF	TGTGCCAGCAGCTTGGGACTCTCGTGGCAGAGAGCAGATACGCAGTATTTT
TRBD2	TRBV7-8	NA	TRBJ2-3	CASSLRLAGGPDTQYF	TGTGCCAGCAGCTTGAGGCTAGCGGGAGGGCCAGATACGCAGTATTTT
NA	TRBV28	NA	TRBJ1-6	CASSPVGNSPLHF	TGTGCCAGCAGTCCGGTGGGGAATTCACCCCTCCACTTT
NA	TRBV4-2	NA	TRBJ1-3	CASSQDPRAGNTIYF	TGTGCCAGCAGCCAAGATCCCAGGGCTGGAAACACCATATATTTT
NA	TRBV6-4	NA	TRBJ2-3	CASSELVATQYF	TGTGCCAGCAGTGAGTTAGTAGCTACGCAGTATTTT
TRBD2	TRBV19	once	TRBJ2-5	CASSIASGGEETQYF	TGTGCCAGTAGTATCGCTAGCGGGGGCGAAGAGACCCAGTACTTC
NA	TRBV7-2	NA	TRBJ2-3	CASSPSGSILAQYF	TGTGCCAGCAGCCCCTCCGGGTCGATTCTGGCGCAGTATTTT
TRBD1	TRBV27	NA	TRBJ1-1	CASSVGQGAFTEAFF	TGTGCCAGCAGTGTCGGGCAGGGGGCTTTTACTGAAGCTTTCTTT
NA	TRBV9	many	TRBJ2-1	CASSVGGFRGSLNEQFF	TGTGCCAGCAGCGTAGGTGGTTTTAGGGGGAGCCTGAATGAGCAGTTCTTC
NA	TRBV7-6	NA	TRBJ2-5	CASSTGRKETQYF	TGTGCCAGCAGCACTGGTCGTAAAGAGACCCAGTACTTC
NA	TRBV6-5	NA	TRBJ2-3	CASSQVEPSTDTQYF	TGTGCCAGCAGTCAAGTGGAGCCTAGCACAGATACGCAGTATTTT
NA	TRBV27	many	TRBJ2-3	CASSSGWADTQYF	TGTGCCAGCAGCTCTGGGTGGGCAGATACGCAGTATTTT
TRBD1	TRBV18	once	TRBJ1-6	CASSVDRVFSPLHF	TGTGCCAGCTCAGTCGACAGGGTCTTTTCACCCCTCCACTTT
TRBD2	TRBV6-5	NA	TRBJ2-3	CTSKLTSGTDTQYF	TGTACCTCAAAGTTGACTAGCGGTACAGATACGCAGTATTTT